The source of this T cell receptor (beta chain) is a study of blood T cells in healthy people across ages. Study-level background: Template switching picked up about one barcoded beta molecule for each two T cells.

Then a second PCR, running about 6 to 11 cycles, was carried out with a sample-barcoded 5' primer and a J-beta primer mix. TCRdb itself ran the 5' RACE reads through MiXCR, one entry per CDR3 protein. Counted here are 650,000 to 1,000,000 distinct CDR3 sequences, 30% to 45% occurring once; the ten biggest clones make up 10% to 15%. Turning to this clonotype: What it binds is not known. One junction end does not reproduce the germline sequence, and a read error may be involved.

The germline V gene has CDR1 SGHRS and CDR2 YFSETQ. The CDR3 is 15 amino acids. Findings and caveats of the study: PBMCs that were unsorted prevented a conclusive naive versus antigen-experienced comparison.

The specimen was blood. This TCR derives from a man younger than 35 in good health. The rearrangement uses TRBV5-1 and TRBJ2-5, with D perhaps matching TRBD1 (6 bases). For the CDR3, the DNA is TGCGCCGGCAGCTTGGGTGTAGGGGGACAAGAGACCCAGTACTTC. This gives the protein CAGSLGVGGQETQYF.